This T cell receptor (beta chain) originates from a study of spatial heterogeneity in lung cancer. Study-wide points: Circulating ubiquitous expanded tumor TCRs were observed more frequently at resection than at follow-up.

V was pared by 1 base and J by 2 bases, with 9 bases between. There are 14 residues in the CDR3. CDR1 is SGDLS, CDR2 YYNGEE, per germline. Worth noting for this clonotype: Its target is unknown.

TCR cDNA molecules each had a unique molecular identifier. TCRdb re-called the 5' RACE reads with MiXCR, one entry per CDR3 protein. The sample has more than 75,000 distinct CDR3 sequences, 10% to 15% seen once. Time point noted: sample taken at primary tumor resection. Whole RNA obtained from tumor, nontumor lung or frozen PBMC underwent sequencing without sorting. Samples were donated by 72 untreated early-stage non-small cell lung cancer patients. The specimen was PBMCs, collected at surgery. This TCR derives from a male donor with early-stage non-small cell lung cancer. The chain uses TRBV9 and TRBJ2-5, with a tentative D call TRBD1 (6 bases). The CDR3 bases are TGTGCCAGCAGCGTACGGGACACTCAAGAGACCCAGTACTTC. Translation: CASSVRDTQETQYF.